Shown below are 21 T cell receptor beta chains from a single sample sequenced in a study of graft-versus-host responses after intestinal transplantation. These receptors have no known antigen. Assay used: immunoSEQ multiplex PCR; TCRdb lists only in-frame clones, some missing. The repertoire has 50,000 to 75,000 clones, roughly 93% of them found once; the top ten carry 0.35% to 0.45%. This specimen consisted of unstimulated CD4+ T cells sorted from spleen or lymph node cells, obtained before transplant. These receptors all stem from a human donor who was the organ donor for an intestinal transplant.

CDR3 loop: CASSLISGGPETQYF. CDR3 sequence (DNA): TGTGCCAGCAGCCTCATTAGCGGGGGGCCCGAGACCCAGTACTTC. This chain links TRBV7-2 with TRBJ2-5; TRBD2 aligns across 10 bases. The V segment lost 5 bases and the J segment 5 bases; nucleotides outside the gene matches: 8. Germline V CDR1 and CDR2: SGHTA, FQGNSA. This CDR3 contains 15 residues.

The gene calls are TRBV7-8 and TRBJ2-7, with D perhaps matching TRBD2 (6 bases). The CDR3 has 18 amino acids. Trimming took 5 bases from V and 2 from J, leaving 25 bases between them. Germline-derived CDR1 and CDR2 are SGHVS and FQNEAQ. The CDR3 reads CASSTRRAGKFAAYEQYF. CDR3 sequence (DNA): TGTGCCAGCAGCACACGTCGCGCGGGGAAGTTTGCAGCCTACGAGCAGTACTTC. The variable domain in full, with the rest retrieved from reference TRBV7-8 and TRBJ2-7, is GAGVSQSPRYKVAKRGQDVALRCDPISGHVSLFWYQQALGQGPEFLTYFQNEAQLDKSGLPSDRFFAERPEGSVSTLKIQRTQQEDSAVYLCASSTRRAGKFAAYEQYFGPGTRLTVT.

The gene calls are TRBV6-6 and TRBJ2-3, with no clear D. The CDR3 sequence is 13 residues long. From germline, CDR1 is MNHNY and CDR2 SVGAGI (reference sequence). V lost 4 bases and J 1 base, leaving 6 bases between the germline ends. In nucleotides, the CDR3 is TGTGCCAGCAGTTCGCAGGGCACAGATACGCAGTATTTT. This encodes CASSSQGTDTQYF.

V usage is TRBV4-2 and J usage is TRBJ2-7; 7 nucleotides align to TRBD1. The CDR3 is 13 residues long. The germline CDR1 and CDR2 sequences are LGHNA and YNFKEQ. J gave up 4 bases and V 4 bases, and 4 bases lay outside the gene matches. The DNA of the CDR3 is TGTGCCAGCAGCCCAGTACAGGGGTACGAGCAGTACTTC. Translation: CASSPVQGYEQYF.

The chain links TRBV6-5 to TRBJ2-1; a weak D match, TRBD1 (6 bases). Germline V CDR1 and CDR2: MNHEY, SVGAGI. Trimming took off 5 bases at V and 5 bases at J, with 13 bases between the two ends. This CDR3 comprises 14 residues. The chain's CDR3 is CASSPGQLNNEQFF. The CDR3 coding sequence is TGTGCCAGCAGTCCCGGACAGCTTAACAATGAGCAGTTCTTC.

The rearrangement uses TRBV10-3 and TRBJ2-5, with 8 bases that match TRBD1. The CDR3 is 15 amino acids. The germline CDR1 and CDR2 sequences are ENHRY and SYGVKD. Trimming cost V 0 bases and J 5 bases; bases outside gene matches: 5. The CDR3, as DNA: TGTGCCATCAGTGAGTCGACAGGGGTCCGGGAGACCCAGTACTTC. Protein product: CAISESTGVRETQYF.

The chain links TRBV5-4 to TRBJ1-2; tentative D call: TRBD1 (6 bases). V was shortened by 0 bases and J by 4 bases, with 13 bases between the two germline ends. Germline V gene sequence: CDR1 SGHNT, CDR2 YYREEE (reference sequence). The CDR3 loop spans 15 amino acids. The CDR3 bases are TGTGCCAGCAGCTTGGATGGGGGGCCGAGCTATGGCTACACCTTC. It translates to CASSLDGGPSYGYTF.

The rearrangement joins TRBV7-3 to TRBJ2-1; TRBD1 or TRBD2 may be the D gene (5 bases each). V was trimmed by 0 bases and J by 4 bases, leaving 13 bases between them. The CDR3 covers 16 residues. CDR1 and CDR2 from the germline V gene are SGHTA and FQGTGA. The CDR3 reads CASSLTAGTHYNEQFF. For the CDR3, the DNA is TGTGCCAGCAGCTTAACCGCCGGGACCCATTACAATGAGCAGTTCTTC.

The chain couples TRBV5-1 to TRBJ1-2, with D perhaps TRBD1 (6 bases). Trimming took off 6 bases at V and 8 bases at J, with 11 bases between the two ends. From germline, CDR1 is SGHRS and CDR2 YFSETQ. The CDR3 runs 11 residues. The CDR3: CASTGTSGYTF. DNA for the CDR3: TGCGCCAGCACCGGGACAAGCGGCTACACCTTC.

This chain connects TRBV5-4 to TRBJ2-2; D is possibly TRBD1 (6 bases). The CDR3 is 16 amino acids. CDR1 and CDR2 from the germline V gene are SGHNT and YYREEE (reference sequence). Between the trimmed V and J ends, which lost 5 bases and 3 bases, there was a span of 17 bases. The chain's CDR3 is CASRSNSRGYTGELFF. The CDR3 nucleotides are TGTGCCAGCAGGTCTAATTCTAGGGGGTACACCGGGGAGCTGTTTTTT.

The V and J genes are TRBV6-5 and TRBJ2-7; 8 nucleotides line up with TRBD2. CDR1 is MNHEY, CDR2 SVGAGI, per germline. The J segment lost 6 bases and the V segment lost 6 bases, leaving 13 bases of the junction unmatched. This CDR3 spans 15 amino acids. CDR3 nucleotide sequence: TGTGCCAGCAGGCGACCGGGACTAGAGCTCTCCGAGCAGTACTTC. This gives the protein CASRRPGLELSEQYF.

V gene TRBV7-2 combines with J gene TRBJ2-3; 10 nucleotides match TRBD2. This CDR3 is 15 amino acids long. CDR1 SGHTA and CDR2 FQGNSA come from the germline V gene. With 2 bases clipped from V and 8 bases from J, the junction kept 7 bases outside the gene matches. The CDR3 sequence is CASSLQRGGPATQYF. The DNA for the CDR3 is TGTGCCAGCAGCTTACAGCGGGGGGGCCCAGCTACGCAGTATTTT.

The rearrangement uses TRBV7-3 and TRBJ2-5, with D maybe TRBD1 (6 bases). The V gene lost 0 bases and the J gene lost 4 bases, with 6 bases spanning the gap. The CDR3 is 13 residues long. Germline CDR1 reads SGHTA; CDR2 reads FQGTGA. DNA for the CDR3: TGTGCCAGCAGCTTAACGGGGGCAGAGACCCAGTACTTC. It is translated as CASSLTGAETQYF.

This chain links TRBV7-2 with TRBJ2-1; D gene uncertain. The V end was cut by 5 bases, the J end by 8 bases, with 10 bases between. Germline V lookup: CDR1 SGHTA, CDR2 FQGNSA. CDR3 length: 12 residues. CDR3 residues: CASSIGRYEQFF. The CDR3 DNA reads TGTGCCAGCAGCATCGGACGCTATGAGCAGTTCTTC. The full variable domain, its missing parts supplied by reference TRBV7-2 and TRBJ2-1, is GAGVSQSPSNKVTEKGKDVELRCDPISGHTALYWYRQSLGQGLEFLIYFQGNSAPDKSGLPSDRFSAERTGGSVSTLTIQRTQQEDSAVYLCASSIGRYEQFFGPGTRLTVL.

This clone has just one count. J is TRBJ2-7 and V is TRBV30; the D gene could be TRBD1 or TRBD2 (5 bases each). The CDR3 has 13 residues. V was clipped by 4 bases and J by 0 bases, with 10 bases between them. Germline CDR1 and CDR2: GTSNPN and SVGIG (reference sequence). DNA of the CDR3: TGTGCCTGGACCTGGGGGAGCTCCTACGAGCAGTACTTC. Its protein is CAWTWGSSYEQYF.

The V gene is TRBV2, the J gene TRBJ1-2; TRBD1 agrees at 11 bases. V shed 6 bases and J 5 bases; nucleotides not matched to a gene: 8. Germline CDR1 is SNHLY and CDR2 is FYNNEI. This CDR3 region has 15 residues. The CDR3 nucleotides read TGTGCCAGCAGCGCAGGGGACAGGGGGTGGTATGGCTACACCTTC. Its translation is CASSAGDRGWYGYTF.

The rearrangement uses TRBV27 and TRBJ1-1, with D uncertain. Per the germline V gene, CDR1 is MNHEY and CDR2 is SMNVEV (reference sequence). V lost 5 bases and J 0 bases, leaving 19 bases between the germline ends. The length of the CDR3 is 17 residues. The DNA of the CDR3 is TGTGCCAGCAGTCCATCTGATGGCAGAAGGTTGAACACTGAAGCTTTCTTT. It is translated as CASSPSDGRRLNTEAFF.

The chain joins TRBV4-3 to TRBJ2-4; D is ambiguous. Germline CDR1 and CDR2: LGHNA and YSLEER. The CDR3 runs 13 residues. The V gene lost 0 bases and the J gene lost 8 bases, with 8 bases spanning the gap. The CDR3 is CASSQDYPDIQYF. The CDR3 DNA is TGCGCCAGCAGCCAAGATTACCCTGACATTCAGTACTTC.

The V and J genes are TRBV5-1 and TRBJ2-7, with D possibly TRBD1 on 6 matching bases. The germline V gene encodes CDR1 SGHRS and CDR2 YFSETQ. This CDR3 is 15 amino acids long. Trimming took off 0 bases at V and 2 bases at J, with 12 bases between the two ends. DNA for the CDR3: TGCGCCAGCAGCTTGGCCAAGGACAGTCCCTACGAGCAGTACTTC. This gives the protein CASSLAKDSPYEQYF.

J is TRBJ2-5 and V is TRBV6-1; 9 bases align to TRBD2. The J call is doubtful: the DNA matches TRBJ2-7 better. The CDR3 loop spans 17 amino acids. CDR1 and CDR2 from the germline V gene are MNHNS and SASEGT. CDR3 sequence: CASSEALHSGGRTEQYF. The CDR3 DNA reads as TGTGCCAGCAGTGAAGCGCTTCATAGCGGGGGCCGCACCGAGCAGTACTTC.

The chain couples TRBV5-1 to TRBJ2-1; a possible D gene is TRBD2 (5 bases). From germline, CDR1 is SGHRS and CDR2 YFSETQ. V was clipped by 2 bases and J by 0 bases, with 12 bases between them. The CDR3 runs to 16 residues. CDR3: CASSFGGRGSYNEQFF. For the CDR3, the DNA is TGCGCCAGCAGCTTTGGAGGTCGCGGCTCCTACAATGAGCAGTTCTTC. Complete variable domain (other parts from reference TRBV5-1 and TRBJ2-1): KAGVTQTPRYLIKTRGQQVTLSCSPISGHRSVSWYQQTPGQGLQFLFEYFSETQRNKGNFPGRFSGRQFSNSRSEMNVSTLELGDSALYLCASSFGGRGSYNEQFFGPGTRLTVL.